This entry lists 24 T cell receptor beta chains sequenced from one sample in a study of T cells after yellow fever vaccination. From the 5' RACE reads, TCRdb called clonotypes with MiXCR, one entry per CDR3 protein. The table lists 500,000 to 700,000 distinct CDR3 sequences, roughly a fifth of them singletons. The material was PBMCs, obtained 15 days after the yellow fever booster vaccination. The receptors stem from a man in his thirties or forties who received the YFV17D yellow fever vaccine.

The chain combines TRBV10-2 with TRBJ1-4; TRBD1 is a possible D gene (5 bases). Trimming shortened V by 8 bases and J by 2 bases, and 15 bases separated the two germline ends. The CDR3 consists of 15 residues. CDR1 is WSHSY and CDR2 is SAAADI in the germline V gene. CDR3 coding DNA: TGCGCCAGCGGGGGGTTTCGGCGGACTAATGAAAAACTGTTTTTT. This translates into CASGGFRRTNEKLFF.

The gene calls are TRBV19 and TRBJ2-3; D is unresolved. V was clipped by 6 bases and J by 4 bases, with 17 bases between them. The germline CDR1 and CDR2 sequences are LNHDA and SQIVND (reference sequence). The CDR3 has 15 residues. Here the CDR3 reads CASSIIAAVPDTQYF. CDR3 in DNA: TGTGCCAGTAGCATTATAGCTGCCGTCCCAGATACGCAGTATTTT.

The CDR3 region is CASSEVGRVWEQYF. For the CDR3, the DNA is TGTGCCAGCAGTGAAGTAGGGCGGGTGTGGGAGCAGTACTTC. The chain joins TRBV6-1 to TRBJ2-7, with D possibly TRBD2 on 5 matching bases. The CDR3 contains 14 residues. Germline-derived CDR1 and CDR2 are MNHNS and SASEGT. V was cut by 1 base and J by 7 bases, with 14 bases left in between.

The gene calls are TRBV28 and TRBJ2-3, with TRBD2 matching 7 bases. With V trimmed by 5 bases and J by 0 bases, 8 bases remained unmatched. This CDR3 has 16 amino acids. Germline-derived CDR1 and CDR2 are MDHEN and SYDVKM. CDR3 DNA: TGTGCCAGCAGTGTCGGTGGTAGCGGGAGCACAGATACGCAGTATTTT. This gives the protein CASSVGGSGSTDTQYF.

The chain couples TRBV25-1 to TRBJ2-7; 9 bases match TRBD1. V was clipped by 2 bases and J by 3 bases; unmatched bases: 2. This CDR3 contains 14 residues. CDR1 is MGHDK, CDR2 SYGVNS, per germline. The CDR3 region is CASSEMDRGYEQYF. The CDR3, as DNA: TGTGCCAGCAGTGAAATGGACAGGGGCTACGAGCAGTACTTC.

This clonotype has ten or more counts. The gene calls are TRBV29-1 and TRBJ1-1; 9 nucleotides agree with TRBD1. The CDR3 is 13 amino acids. V lost 6 bases to trimming and J lost 4 bases; unmatched junction nucleotides: 6. The germline gives CDR1 SQVTM, CDR2 ANQGSEA. The DNA of the CDR3 is TGCAGCGTGGGACAGGGTGTTCTCACTGAAGCTTTCTTT. Translation: CSVGQGVLTEAFF.

This rearrangement joins TRBV25-1 to TRBJ2-3; D is tentatively TRBD1 or TRBD2 (6 bases each). The germline CDR1 and CDR2 sequences are MGHDK and SYGVNS. Trimming left V 3 bases short and J 0 bases short, with 19 bases between. This CDR3 contains 18 residues. CDR3 in amino acids: CASSEGSGATSSTDTQYF. The CDR3 nucleotides read TGTGCCAGCAGTGAGGGGTCGGGGGCTACCTCTAGCACAGATACGCAGTATTTT.

The chain employs TRBV12-5 and TRBJ1-5; 7 bases align to TRBD1. With 7 bases clipped from V and 3 bases from J, the junction kept 9 bases outside the gene matches. This CDR3 has 15 residues. Germline CDR1 LGHNT, CDR2 FRNRAP. In DNA form, the CDR3 reads TGTGCTAGTGCCGAGGACAGGAGCCTCAATCAGCCCCAGCATTTT. Its protein is CASAEDRSLNQPQHF.

The rearrangement joins TRBV6-5 to TRBJ1-1; D is unresolved. Trimming left V 4 bases short and J 0 bases short, with 6 bases between. Germline values: CDR1 MNHEY, CDR2 SVGAGI. The CDR3 loop spans 13 amino acids. The DNA for the CDR3 is TGTGCCAGCAGTTCCCGAATGAACACTGAAGCTTTCTTT. It is translated as CASSSRMNTEAFF.

The CDR3 region has the DNA TGTGCCAGCAGCGCCTCCCCCCAGCAACAACAAGAGACCCAGTACTTC. Protein sequence: CASSASPQQQQETQYF. V gene TRBV9 combines with J gene TRBJ2-5; D is undetermined. In germline, CDR1 is SGDLS, CDR2 YYNGEE. Trimming stripped 3 bases from V and 2 bases from J, with 17 bases between. CDR3 length equals 16 residues.

This clonotype was observed a handful of times. V usage is TRBV7-8 and J usage is TRBJ2-2, with 11 positions matching TRBD2. The junction had 12 bases not matched to a gene; V was cut back by 4 bases and J by 11 bases. Germline values: CDR1 SGHVS, CDR2 FQNEAQ. The CDR3 covers 16 residues. CDR3 sequence reads: CASSSNPARLAGELFF. CDR3 sequence (DNA): TGTGCCAGCAGCTCTAACCCAGCTAGACTAGCGGGAGAGCTGTTTTTT. The entire variable domain, with the rest obtained from reference TRBV7-8 and TRBJ2-2, is as follows: GAGVSQSPRYKVAKRGQDVALRCDPISGHVSLFWYQQALGQGPEFLTYFQNEAQLDKSGLPSDRFFAERPEGSVSTLKIQRTQQEDSAVYLCASSSNPARLAGELFFGEGSRLTVL.

This chain uses TRBV5-1 with TRBJ2-5; TRBD2 matches 9 bases. The CDR3 is 15 residues long. Germline CDR1 reads SGHRS; CDR2 reads YFSETQ. The V gene end was trimmed by 1 base and the J gene end by 2 bases; junction bases not matched to a gene: 3. The CDR3 sequence: CASSLLAGNQETQYF. The CDR3 DNA sequence: TGCGCCAGCAGCTTGCTAGCGGGAAATCAAGAGACCCAGTACTTC.

In DNA, the CDR3 is TGTGCCAGCAGTTACAAGGCGGTACACGCCCGGGAAGCTTTCTTT. Protein product: CASSYKAVHAREAFF. The chain recombines TRBV6-5 with TRBJ1-1, with D uncertain. CDR1 and CDR2 from the germline V gene are MNHEY and SVGAGI. V was shortened by 2 bases and J by 8 bases, with 18 bases between the two germline ends. The CDR3 has 15 residues.

This clonotype was seen only once. V and J are TRBV5-1 and TRBJ2-2, with 8 positions matching TRBD2. J lost 4 bases, V lost 5 bases, and 7 bases had no gene match. The CDR3 length is 15 residues. CDR1 SGHRS and CDR2 YFSETQ come from the germline V gene. Written as DNA, the CDR3 is TGCGCCAGCAGGTCAAGCGGGAGAGGCACCGGGGAGCTGTTTTTT. As protein: CASRSSGRGTGELFF.

This chain uses TRBV20-1 with TRBJ2-7; D tentatively reads TRBD1 or TRBD2 (6 bases each). The V end was cut by 1 base, the J end by 3 bases, with 16 bases between. Per germline, CDR1 DFQATT and CDR2 SNEGSKA (reference sequence). The CDR3 extends over 15 amino acids. The CDR3 nucleotides are TGCAGTGCTAGAGTTCTTGTAGGGGGAGGCTACGAGCAGTACTTC. Encoded protein: CSARVLVGGGYEQYF.

The J gene is TRBJ2-7, the V gene TRBV29-1; TRBD2 matches at 7 bases. This CDR3 is 14 amino acids long. V dropped 6 bases and J dropped 2; count of bases not matched to a gene: 10. CDR1 and CDR2 from the germline V gene are SQVTM and ANQGSEA. The CDR3 spells CSVRGLGGAYEQYF. The CDR3 nucleotides are TGCAGCGTCCGCGGGCTGGGGGGGGCCTACGAGCAGTACTTC.

This clonotype was counted many times. The chain employs TRBV10-3 and TRBJ2-4; possibly TRBD1 for D (6 bases). V was pared by 0 bases and J by 14 bases, with 14 bases between. Germline loops: CDR1 ENHRY, CDR2 SYGVKD. The CDR3 consists of 13 residues. The CDR3 here is CAISESPGQLEYF. CDR3 sequence (DNA): TGTGCCATCAGTGAGTCACCCGGACAGCTGGAGTACTTC.

The chain couples TRBV12-3 or TRBV12-4 to TRBJ1-5, with 7 bases that match TRBD1. V was pared by 2 bases and J by 4 bases, with 5 bases of the junction left unmatched. CDR3 length: 15 residues. The CDR3 sequence: CASSLRDSVNQPQHF. The DNA for the CDR3 is TGTGCCAGCAGTTTAAGGGACAGCGTTAATCAGCCCCAGCATTTT.

The rearrangement joins TRBV6-1 to TRBJ2-1; D ambiguous. The germline CDR1 and CDR2 sequences are MNHNS and SASEGT. This CDR3 is built from 14 residues. Trimming removed 6 bases at V and 4 bases at J, with 13 bases between. Written as DNA, the CDR3 is TGTGCCAGCAGAGGTCCCTTGGCATACAATGAGCAGTTCTTC. Translated, it gives CASRGPLAYNEQFF.

This chain links TRBV2 with TRBJ2-5, with unresolved D. This CDR3 comprises 13 residues. Germline values: CDR1 SNHLY, CDR2 FYNNEI. V lost 1 base, J lost 4 bases, and 7 bases lay in between. The CDR3, as DNA: TGTGCCAGCAGTGAAGGCATCACAGAGACCCAGTACTTC. The encoded protein is CASSEGITETQYF. Drawing the rest from reference TRBV2 and TRBJ2-5, the complete variable domain is EPEVTQTPSHQVTQMGQEVILRCVPISNHLYFYWYRQILGQKVEFLVSFYNNEISEKSEIFDDQFSVERPDGSNFTLKIRSTKLEDSAMYFCASSEGITETQYFGPGTRLLVL.

This clonotype was picked up a small number of times. The chain joins TRBV7-9 to TRBJ1-4, with TRBD1 matching 7 bases. CDR1 is SEHNR, CDR2 FQNEAQ, per germline (reference sequence). Germline trimming cut 4 bases from V and 4 bases from J; bases unmatched to any gene: 9. The CDR3 covers 16 residues. The CDR3 nucleotides read TGTGCCAGCAGCTCCCGACCGGGACAGCTTAATGAAAAACTGTTTTTT. Amino acids: CASSSRPGQLNEKLFF.

The chain has TRBV5-1 and TRBJ2-7, with 11 bases that match TRBD2. Germline CDR1 SGHRS, CDR2 YFSETQ. The J segment lost 2 bases and the V segment lost 4 bases, leaving 5 bases of the junction unmatched. CDR3 length: 15 residues. For the CDR3, the DNA is TGCGCCAGCAGCCTGACTAGCGGGGTCCCCTACGAGCAGTACTTC. It codes for CASSLTSGVPYEQYF.

The sample holds many counts of this clonotype. This chain links TRBV5-5 with TRBJ2-3, with D hard to call. This CDR3 has 15 amino acids. V dropped 0 bases and J dropped 0 bases, with 8 bases sitting between them. Germline-derived CDR1 and CDR2 are SGHKS and YYEKEE (reference sequence). The CDR3 DNA is TGTGCCAGCAGCTTGGTTTCAGCCAGCACAGATACGCAGTATTTT. Amino acid sequence: CASSLVSASTDTQYF.

The table lists this clonotype with a few counts. The rearrangement joins TRBV10-1 to TRBJ2-7, with D possibly being TRBD1 (5 bases). The CDR3 runs 15 residues. Germline CDR1 WNHNN, CDR2 SYGVQD (reference sequence). V lost 0 bases, J lost 1 base, and 10 bases lay in between. In DNA, the CDR3 is TGCGCCAGCAGTGAGTCAGGGGTTGGGTCCTACGAGCAGTACTTC. Translated: CASSESGVGSYEQYF.